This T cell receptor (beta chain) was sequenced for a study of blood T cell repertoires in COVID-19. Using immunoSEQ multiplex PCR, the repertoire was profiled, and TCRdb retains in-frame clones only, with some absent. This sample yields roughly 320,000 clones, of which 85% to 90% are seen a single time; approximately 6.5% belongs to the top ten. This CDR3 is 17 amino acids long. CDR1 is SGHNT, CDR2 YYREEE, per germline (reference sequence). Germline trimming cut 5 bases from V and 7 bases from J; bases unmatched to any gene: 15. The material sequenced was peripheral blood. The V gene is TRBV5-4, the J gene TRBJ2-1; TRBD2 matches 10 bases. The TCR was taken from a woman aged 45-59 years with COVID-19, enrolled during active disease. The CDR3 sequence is CASSTQKAGGLINEQFF. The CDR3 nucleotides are TGTGCCAGCAGTACCCAGAAAGCGGGAGGGCTAATAAATGAGCAGTTCTTC.